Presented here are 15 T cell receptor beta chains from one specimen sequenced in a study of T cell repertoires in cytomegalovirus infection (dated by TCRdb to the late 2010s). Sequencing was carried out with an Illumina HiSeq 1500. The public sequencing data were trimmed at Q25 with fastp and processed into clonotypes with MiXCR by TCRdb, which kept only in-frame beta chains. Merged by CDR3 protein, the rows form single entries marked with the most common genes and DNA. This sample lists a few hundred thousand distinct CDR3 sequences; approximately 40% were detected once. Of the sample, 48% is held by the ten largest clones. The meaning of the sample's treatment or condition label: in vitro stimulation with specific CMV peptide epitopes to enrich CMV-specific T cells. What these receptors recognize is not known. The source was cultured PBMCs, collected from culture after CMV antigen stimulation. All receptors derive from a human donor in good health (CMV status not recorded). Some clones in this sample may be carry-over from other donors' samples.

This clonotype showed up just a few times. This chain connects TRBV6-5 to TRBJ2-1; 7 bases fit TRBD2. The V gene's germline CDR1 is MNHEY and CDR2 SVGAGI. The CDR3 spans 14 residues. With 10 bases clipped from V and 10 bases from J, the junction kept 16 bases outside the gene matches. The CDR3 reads CATYQRDSLGEQFF. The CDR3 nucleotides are TGTGCCACGTATCAGCGGGATTCCCTCGGGGAGCAGTTCTTC.

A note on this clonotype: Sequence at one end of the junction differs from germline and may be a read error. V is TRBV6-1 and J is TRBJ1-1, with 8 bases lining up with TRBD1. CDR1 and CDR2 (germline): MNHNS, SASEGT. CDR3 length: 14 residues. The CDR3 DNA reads TGTGCCAGCAGTGAACTCAGGGGGCGGGACGCGGGTAACTTT. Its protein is CASSELRGRDAGNF.

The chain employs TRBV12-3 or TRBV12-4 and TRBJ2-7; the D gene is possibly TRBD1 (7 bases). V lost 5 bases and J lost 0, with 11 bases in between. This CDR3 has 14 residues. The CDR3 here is CASSAGQPSYEQYF. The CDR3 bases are TGTGCCAGCAGTGCGGGACAGCCCTCCTACGAGCAGTACTTC.

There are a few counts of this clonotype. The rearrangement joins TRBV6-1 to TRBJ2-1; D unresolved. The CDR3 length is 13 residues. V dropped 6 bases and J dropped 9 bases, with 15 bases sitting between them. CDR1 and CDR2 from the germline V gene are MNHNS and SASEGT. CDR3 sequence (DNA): TGTGCCAGCAGCAAGGTCCGGGCCGGTGAGCAGTTCTTC. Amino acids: CASSKVRAGEQFF.

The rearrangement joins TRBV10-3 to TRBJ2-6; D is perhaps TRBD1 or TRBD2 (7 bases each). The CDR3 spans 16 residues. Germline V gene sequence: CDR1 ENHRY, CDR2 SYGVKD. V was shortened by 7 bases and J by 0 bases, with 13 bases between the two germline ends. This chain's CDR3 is CAITSRGGSGANVLTF. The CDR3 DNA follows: TGTGCCATCACGTCCAGGGGGGGCTCTGGGGCCAACGTCCTGACTTTC.

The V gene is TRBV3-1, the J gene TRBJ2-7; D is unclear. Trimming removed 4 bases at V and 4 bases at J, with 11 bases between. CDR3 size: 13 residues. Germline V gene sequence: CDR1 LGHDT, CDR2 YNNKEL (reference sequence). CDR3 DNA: TGTGCCAGCAGCCCTGGGCCCGAGTACGAGCAGTACTTC. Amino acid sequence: CASSPGPEYEQYF.

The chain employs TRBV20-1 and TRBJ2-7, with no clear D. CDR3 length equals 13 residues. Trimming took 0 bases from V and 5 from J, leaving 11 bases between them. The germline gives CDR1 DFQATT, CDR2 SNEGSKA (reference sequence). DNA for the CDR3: TGCAGTGCTAGAGAACCGGGTTTGGACGAGCAGTACTTC. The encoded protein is CSAREPGLDEQYF.

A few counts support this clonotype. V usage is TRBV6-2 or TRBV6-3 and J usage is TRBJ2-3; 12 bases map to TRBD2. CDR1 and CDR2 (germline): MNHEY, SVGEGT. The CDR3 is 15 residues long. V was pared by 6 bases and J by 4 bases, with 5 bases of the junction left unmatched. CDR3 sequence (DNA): TGTGCCAGCAGGCCGACTAGCGGGAGTGCAGATACGCAGTATTTT. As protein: CASRPTSGSADTQYF.

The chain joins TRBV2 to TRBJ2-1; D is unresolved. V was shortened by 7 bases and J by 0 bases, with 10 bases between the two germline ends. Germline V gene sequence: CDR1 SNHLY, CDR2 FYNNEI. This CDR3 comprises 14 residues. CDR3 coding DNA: TGTGCCAGCATCACGGTGAGCTCCTACAATGAGCAGTTCTTC. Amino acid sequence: CASITVSSYNEQFF.

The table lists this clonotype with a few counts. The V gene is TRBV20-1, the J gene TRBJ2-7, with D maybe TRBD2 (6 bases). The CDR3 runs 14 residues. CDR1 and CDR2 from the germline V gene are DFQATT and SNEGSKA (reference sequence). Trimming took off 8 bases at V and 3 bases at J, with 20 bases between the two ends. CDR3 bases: TGCAGTACCCCCGAGGGCGGGGCATTCTACGAGCAGTACTTC. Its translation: CSTPEGGAFYEQYF.

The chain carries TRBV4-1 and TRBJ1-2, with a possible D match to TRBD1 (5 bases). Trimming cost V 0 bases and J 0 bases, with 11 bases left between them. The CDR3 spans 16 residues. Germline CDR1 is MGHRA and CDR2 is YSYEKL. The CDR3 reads CASSQDPTAANYGYTF. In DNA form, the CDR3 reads TGCGCCAGCAGCCAAGACCCGACAGCAGCTAACTATGGCTACACCTTC.

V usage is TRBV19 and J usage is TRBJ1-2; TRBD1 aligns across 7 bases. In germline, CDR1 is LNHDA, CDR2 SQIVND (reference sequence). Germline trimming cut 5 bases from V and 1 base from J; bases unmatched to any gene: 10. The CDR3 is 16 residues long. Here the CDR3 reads CASSRQGNFINYGYTF. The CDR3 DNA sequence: TGTGCCAGTAGTCGACAGGGAAACTTTATTAACTATGGCTACACCTTC.

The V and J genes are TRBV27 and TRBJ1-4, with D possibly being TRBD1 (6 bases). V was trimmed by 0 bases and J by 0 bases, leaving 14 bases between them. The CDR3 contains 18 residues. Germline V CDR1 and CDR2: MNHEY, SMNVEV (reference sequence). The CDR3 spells CASSLSKDSNPTNEKLFF. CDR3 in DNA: TGTGCCAGCAGTTTATCCAAGGACAGTAACCCAACTAATGAAAAACTGTTTTTT.

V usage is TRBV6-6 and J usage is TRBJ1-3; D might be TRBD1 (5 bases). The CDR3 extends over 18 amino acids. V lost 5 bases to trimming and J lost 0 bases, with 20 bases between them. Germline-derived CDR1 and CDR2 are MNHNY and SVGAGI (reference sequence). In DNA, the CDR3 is TGTGCCAGCAGTCGGCGGTGGGACGGCCATTCCTCTGGAAACACCATATATTTT. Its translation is CASSRRWDGHSSGNTIYF.

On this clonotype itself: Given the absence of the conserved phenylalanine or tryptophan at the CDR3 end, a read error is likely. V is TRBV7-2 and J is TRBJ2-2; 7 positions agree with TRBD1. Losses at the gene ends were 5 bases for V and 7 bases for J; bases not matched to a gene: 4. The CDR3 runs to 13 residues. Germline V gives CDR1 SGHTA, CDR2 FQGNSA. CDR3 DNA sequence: TGTGCCAGCAGCATAAGACAGGGCGGGGAGCTGTTTTGT. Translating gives CASSIRQGGELFC.